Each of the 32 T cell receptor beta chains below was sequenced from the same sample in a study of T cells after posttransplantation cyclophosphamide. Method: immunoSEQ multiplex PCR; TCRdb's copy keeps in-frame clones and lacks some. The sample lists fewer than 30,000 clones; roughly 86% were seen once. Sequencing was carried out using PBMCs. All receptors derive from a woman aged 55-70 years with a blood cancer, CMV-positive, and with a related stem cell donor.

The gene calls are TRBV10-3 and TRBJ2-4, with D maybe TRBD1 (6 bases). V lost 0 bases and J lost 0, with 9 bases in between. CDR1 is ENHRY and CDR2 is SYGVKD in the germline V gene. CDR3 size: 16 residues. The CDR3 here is CAISESGAGAKNIQYF. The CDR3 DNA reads TGTGCCATCAGTGAGTCGGGGGCCGGAGCCAAAAACATTCAGTACTTC.

CDR3 in DNA: TGTGCCAGCAGTGAAGCAGTAGCGAACACTGAAGCTTTCTTT. It specifies CASSEAVANTEAFF. This chain uses TRBV2 with TRBJ1-1; no clear D. Germline loops: CDR1 SNHLY, CDR2 FYNNEI. The CDR3 contains 14 residues. Trimming pared 0 bases from V and 1 base from J, leaving 6 bases between.

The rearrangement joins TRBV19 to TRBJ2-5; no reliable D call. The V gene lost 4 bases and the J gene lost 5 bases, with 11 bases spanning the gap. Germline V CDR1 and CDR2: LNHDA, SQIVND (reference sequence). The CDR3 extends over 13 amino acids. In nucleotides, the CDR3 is TGTGCCAGTAGTACGTGGGCTGGGGAGACCCAGTACTTC. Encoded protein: CASSTWAGETQYF.

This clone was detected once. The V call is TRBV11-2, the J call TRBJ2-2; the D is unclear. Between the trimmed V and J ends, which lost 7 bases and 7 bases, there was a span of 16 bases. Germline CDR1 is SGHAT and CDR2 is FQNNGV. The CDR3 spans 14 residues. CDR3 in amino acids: CASNRDLHIGELFF. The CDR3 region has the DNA TGTGCCAGCAATAGAGACTTACACATCGGGGAGCTGTTTTTT.

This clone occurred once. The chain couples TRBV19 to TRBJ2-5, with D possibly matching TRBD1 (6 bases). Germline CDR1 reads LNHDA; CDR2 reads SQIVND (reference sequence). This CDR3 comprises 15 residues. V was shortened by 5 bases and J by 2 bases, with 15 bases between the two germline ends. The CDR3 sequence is CASSARRQEQETQYF. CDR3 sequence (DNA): TGTGCCAGTAGTGCCCGCCGACAGGAACAAGAGACCCAGTACTTC.

The CDR3: CASKRLANSYNEQFF. The CDR3 DNA reads as TGCGCCAGCAAGAGACTAGCGAACTCCTACAATGAGCAGTTCTTC. The genes are TRBV10-2 and TRBJ2-1; 8 bases line up with TRBD2. The CDR3 has 15 residues. The germline gives CDR1 WSHSY, CDR2 SAAADI. The ends lost 7 bases at V and 0 bases at J; junction bases unmatched: 5.

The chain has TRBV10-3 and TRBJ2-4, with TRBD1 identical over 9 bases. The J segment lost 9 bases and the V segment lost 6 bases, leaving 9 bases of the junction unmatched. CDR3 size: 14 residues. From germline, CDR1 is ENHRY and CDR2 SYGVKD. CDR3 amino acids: CAISNITGGGIQYF. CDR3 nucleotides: TGTGCCATCAGCAATATCACAGGGGGCGGCATTCAGTACTTC.

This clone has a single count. CDR3 loop: CASSLGLADYRISYEQYF. CDR3 sequence (DNA): TGTGCCAGCAGCTTGGGACTAGCGGACTATAGGATCTCCTACGAGCAGTACTTC. This sequence joins TRBV11-2 and TRBJ2-7, with 11 bases identical to TRBD2. This CDR3 has 18 amino acids. Germline V CDR1 and CDR2: SGHAT, FQNNGV. V shed 3 bases and J 0 bases; nucleotides not matched to a gene: 10.

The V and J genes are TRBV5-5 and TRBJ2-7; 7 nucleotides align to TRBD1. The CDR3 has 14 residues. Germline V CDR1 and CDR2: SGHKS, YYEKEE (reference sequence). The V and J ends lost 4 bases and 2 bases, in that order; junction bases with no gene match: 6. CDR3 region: CASSIPGQTYEQYF. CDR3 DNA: TGTGCCAGCAGCATACCGGGACAGACCTACGAGCAGTACTTC. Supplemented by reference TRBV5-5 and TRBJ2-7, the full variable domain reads DAGVTQSPTHLIKTRGQQVTLRCSPISGHKSVSWYQQVLGQGPQFIFQYYEKEERGRGNFPDRFSARQFPNYSSELNVNALLLGDSALYLCASSIPGQTYEQYFGPGTRLTVT.

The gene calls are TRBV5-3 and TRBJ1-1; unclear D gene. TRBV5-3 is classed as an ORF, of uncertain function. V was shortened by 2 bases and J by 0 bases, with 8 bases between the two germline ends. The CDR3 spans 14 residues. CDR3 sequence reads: CARSFGPMNTEAFF. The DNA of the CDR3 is TGTGCCAGAAGCTTTGGCCCAATGAACACTGAAGCTTTCTTT.

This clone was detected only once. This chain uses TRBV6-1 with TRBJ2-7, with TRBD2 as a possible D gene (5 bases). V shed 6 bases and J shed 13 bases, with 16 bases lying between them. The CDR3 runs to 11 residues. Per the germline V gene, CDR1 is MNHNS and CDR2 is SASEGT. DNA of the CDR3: TGTGCCAGCAGAGGAGGATTGGTGGAATACTTC. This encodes CASRGGLVEYF.

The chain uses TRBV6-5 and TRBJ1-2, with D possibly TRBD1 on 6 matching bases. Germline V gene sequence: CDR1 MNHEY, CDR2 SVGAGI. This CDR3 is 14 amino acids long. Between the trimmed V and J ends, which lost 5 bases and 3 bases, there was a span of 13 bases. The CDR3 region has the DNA TGTGCCAGCAGTCCTTATACAGGGCACTATGGCTACACCTTC. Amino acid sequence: CASSPYTGHYGYTF.

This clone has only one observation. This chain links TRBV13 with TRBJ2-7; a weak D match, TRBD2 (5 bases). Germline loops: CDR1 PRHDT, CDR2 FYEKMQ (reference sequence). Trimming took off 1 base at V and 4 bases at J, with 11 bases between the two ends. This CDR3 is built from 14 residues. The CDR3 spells CASSLVTGNYEQYF. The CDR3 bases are TGTGCCAGCAGCTTAGTTACGGGAAATTACGAGCAGTACTTC.

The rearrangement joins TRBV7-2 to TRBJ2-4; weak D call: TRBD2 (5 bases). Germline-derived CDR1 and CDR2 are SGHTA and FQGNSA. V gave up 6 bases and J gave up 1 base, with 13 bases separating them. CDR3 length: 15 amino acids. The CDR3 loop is CASSPLTGAKNIQYF. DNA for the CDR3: TGTGCCAGCAGTCCGTTGACGGGGGCCAAAAACATTCAGTACTTC.

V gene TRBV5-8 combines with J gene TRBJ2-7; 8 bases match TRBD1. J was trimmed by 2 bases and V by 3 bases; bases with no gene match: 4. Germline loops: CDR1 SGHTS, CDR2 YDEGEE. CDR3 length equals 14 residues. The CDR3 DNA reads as TGTGCCAGCAGCTCCGGACAGGGTACCTACGAGCAGTACTTC. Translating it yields CASSSGQGTYEQYF.

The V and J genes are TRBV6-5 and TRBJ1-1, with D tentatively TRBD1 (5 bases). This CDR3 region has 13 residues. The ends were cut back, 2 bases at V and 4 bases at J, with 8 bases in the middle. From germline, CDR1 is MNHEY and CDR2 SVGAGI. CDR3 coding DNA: TGTGCCAGCAGTTACGGCAGGGCCACTGAAGCTTTCTTT. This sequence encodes CASSYGRATEAFF.

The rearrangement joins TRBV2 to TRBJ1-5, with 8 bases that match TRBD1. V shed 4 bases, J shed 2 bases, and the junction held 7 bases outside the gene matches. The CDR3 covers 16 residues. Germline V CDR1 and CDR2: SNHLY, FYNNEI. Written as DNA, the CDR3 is TGTGCCAGCAGTGTATCCACAGGGGGTGGCAATCAGCCCCAGCATTTT. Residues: CASSVSTGGGNQPQHF.

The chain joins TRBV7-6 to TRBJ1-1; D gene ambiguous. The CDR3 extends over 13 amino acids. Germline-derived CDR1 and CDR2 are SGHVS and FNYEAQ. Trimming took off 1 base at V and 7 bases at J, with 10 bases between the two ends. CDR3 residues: CASSLGSDLEAFF. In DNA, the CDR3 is TGTGCCAGCAGCTTAGGGTCAGATCTTGAAGCTTTCTTT.

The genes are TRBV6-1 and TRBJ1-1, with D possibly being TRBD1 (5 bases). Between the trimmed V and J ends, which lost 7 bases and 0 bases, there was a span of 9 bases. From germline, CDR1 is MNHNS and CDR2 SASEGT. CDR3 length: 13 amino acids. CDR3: CASMEGLNTEAFF. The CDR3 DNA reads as TGTGCCAGCATGGAGGGGCTGAACACTGAAGCTTTCTTT.

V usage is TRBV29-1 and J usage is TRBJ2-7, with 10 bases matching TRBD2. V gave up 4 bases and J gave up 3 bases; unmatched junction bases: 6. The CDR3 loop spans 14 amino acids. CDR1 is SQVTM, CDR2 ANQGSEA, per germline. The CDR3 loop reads CSVGRASGSYEQYF. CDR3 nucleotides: TGCAGCGTTGGCCGCGCTAGCGGGAGCTACGAGCAGTACTTC.

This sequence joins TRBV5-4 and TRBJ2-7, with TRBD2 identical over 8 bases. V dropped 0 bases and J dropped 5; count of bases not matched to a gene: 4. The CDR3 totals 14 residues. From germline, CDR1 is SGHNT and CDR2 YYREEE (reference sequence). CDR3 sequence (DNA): TGTGCCAGCAGCTTGGCGGGAGGGCCTCACGAGCAGTACTTC. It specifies CASSLAGGPHEQYF.

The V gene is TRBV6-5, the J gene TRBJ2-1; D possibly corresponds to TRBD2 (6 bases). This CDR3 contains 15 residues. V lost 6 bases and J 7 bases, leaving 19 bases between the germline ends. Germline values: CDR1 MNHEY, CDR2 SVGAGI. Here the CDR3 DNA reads TGTGCCAGCAGACTACTAGCCCCGGAGACTAATGAGCAGTTCTTC. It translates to CASRLLAPETNEQFF.

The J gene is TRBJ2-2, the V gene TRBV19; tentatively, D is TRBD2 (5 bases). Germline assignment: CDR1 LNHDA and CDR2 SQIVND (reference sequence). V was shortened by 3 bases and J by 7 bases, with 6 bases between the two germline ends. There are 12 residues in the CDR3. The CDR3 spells CASSIGNGELFF. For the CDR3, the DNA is TGTGCCAGTAGTATCGGGAACGGGGAGCTGTTTTTT.

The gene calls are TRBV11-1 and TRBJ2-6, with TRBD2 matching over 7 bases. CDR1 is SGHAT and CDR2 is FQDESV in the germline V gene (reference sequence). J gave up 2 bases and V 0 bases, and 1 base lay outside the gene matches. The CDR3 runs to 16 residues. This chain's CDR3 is CASSLAAGAGANVLTF. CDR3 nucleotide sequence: TGTGCCAGCAGCTTAGCTGCGGGGGCTGGGGCCAACGTCCTGACTTTC.

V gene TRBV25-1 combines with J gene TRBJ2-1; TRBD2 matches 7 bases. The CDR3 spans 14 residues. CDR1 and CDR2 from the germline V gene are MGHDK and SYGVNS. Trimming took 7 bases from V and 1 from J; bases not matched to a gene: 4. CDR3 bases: TGTGCCAGCAACCCGGGGGGATCCTACAATGAGCAGTTCTTC. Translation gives CASNPGGSYNEQFF.

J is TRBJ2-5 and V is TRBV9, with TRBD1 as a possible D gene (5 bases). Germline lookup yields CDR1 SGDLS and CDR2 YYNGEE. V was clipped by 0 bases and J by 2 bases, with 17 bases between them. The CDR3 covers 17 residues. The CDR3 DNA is TGTGCCAGCAGCGTAGGGGCCGGACACCCCTTGCAAGAGACCCAGTACTTC. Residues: CASSVGAGHPLQETQYF.

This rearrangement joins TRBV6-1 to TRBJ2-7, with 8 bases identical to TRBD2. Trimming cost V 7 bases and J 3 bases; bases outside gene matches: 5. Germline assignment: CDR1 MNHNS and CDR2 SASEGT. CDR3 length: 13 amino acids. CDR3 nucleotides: TGTGCCAGCAAAGCGGGAGCCCTCTACGAGCAGTACTTC. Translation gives CASKAGALYEQYF.

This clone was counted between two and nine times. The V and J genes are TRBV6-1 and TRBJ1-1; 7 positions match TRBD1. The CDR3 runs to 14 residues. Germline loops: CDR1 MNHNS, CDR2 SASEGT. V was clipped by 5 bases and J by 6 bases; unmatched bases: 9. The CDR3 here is CASSKRGTAPEAFF. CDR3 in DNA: TGTGCCAGCAGTAAAAGGGGGACAGCCCCTGAAGCTTTCTTT.

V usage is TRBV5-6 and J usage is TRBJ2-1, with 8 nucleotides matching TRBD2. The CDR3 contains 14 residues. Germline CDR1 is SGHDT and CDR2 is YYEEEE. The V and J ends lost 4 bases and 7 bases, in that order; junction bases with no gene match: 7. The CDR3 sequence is CASSLGTRGNEQFF. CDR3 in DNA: TGTGCCAGCAGCCTCGGGACTAGGGGTAATGAGCAGTTCTTC.

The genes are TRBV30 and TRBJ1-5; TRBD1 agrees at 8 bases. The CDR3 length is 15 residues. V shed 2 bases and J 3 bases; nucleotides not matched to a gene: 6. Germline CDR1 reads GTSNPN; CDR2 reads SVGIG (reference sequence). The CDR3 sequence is CAWSTDRGHNQPQHF. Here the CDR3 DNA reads TGTGCCTGGAGTACCGACAGGGGTCACAATCAGCCCCAGCATTTT.

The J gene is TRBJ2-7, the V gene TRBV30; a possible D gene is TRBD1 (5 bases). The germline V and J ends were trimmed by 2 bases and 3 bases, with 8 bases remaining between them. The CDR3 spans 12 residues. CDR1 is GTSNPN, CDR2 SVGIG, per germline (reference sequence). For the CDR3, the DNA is TGTGCCTGGAGTCGCCAGGGCTACGAGCAGTACTTC. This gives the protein CAWSRQGYEQYF.

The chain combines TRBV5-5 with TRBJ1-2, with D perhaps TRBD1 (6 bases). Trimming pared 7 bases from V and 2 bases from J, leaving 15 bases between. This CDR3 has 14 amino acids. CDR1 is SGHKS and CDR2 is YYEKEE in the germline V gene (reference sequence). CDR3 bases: TGTGCCAGCGCTAGGGACATTATAAACTATGGCTACACCTTC. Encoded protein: CASARDIINYGYTF.